This T cell receptor beta chain was observed in a study of T cells expressing NK-cell markers. General study findings and limits: Dominant NKG2C+ clonotypes in roughly 6 donors made up roughly 1.0-7.0% of CD8+ T cells. One observes that, in a handful of donors, these clonotypes were also the leading ones within the CD3+CD56-NKG2C+ fraction.

In generating TCR beta cDNA, 5'RACE template switching with UMIs was used. Each CDR3 protein gets one entry in TCRdb, which reprocessed the 5' RACE reads and gives no DNA. The table for this sample gives about 260,000 distinct CDR3 sequences. CDR1 is WSHSY, CDR2 SAAADI, per germline. CDR3 length: 13 residues. Turning to this clonotype: Its specificity is unknown.

The receptor's source is a woman between 18 and 69 years old in good health. The source material was blood T cells: a sorted CD56 or NKG2C T cell subset, CD4+ or CD8+ T cells, or bulk PBMC T cells (not recorded which). The chain couples TRBV10-2 to TRBJ1-2. CDR3 loop: CASSEGDFYGYTF.